These T cell receptor beta chains were read from a single sample in a study of regulatory T cells in long-lasting Graves disease. TCRdb analysed the multiplex PCR reads with MiXCR anew, one entry per CDR3 protein. Here the sample spans around 480,000 distinct CDR3 sequences, about 16% being singletons. These data were also filed under a second study, of T cells in Graves' hyperthyroidism and ophthalmopathy.

The sequenced sample was peripheral blood mononuclear cells (PBMCs), obtained at new diagnosis, from a patient treated with antithyroid drugs. These TCRs come from a woman aged 40-60 years with Graves disease. The CDR3 runs from the conserved cysteine through the conserved F or W. The order of the fields is CDR3 DNA, CDR3 protein, clone size, D gene, J gene, V gene. D genes are given only for firm matches. Clone size is stated in some rows and not others, as once, few, many or a class when expanded.

TGCGCCAGCAGCCTGGGAGCTAGCGGGGGAACAGATACGCAGTATTTT CASSLGASGGTDTQYF many TRBD2 TRBJ2-3 TRBV5-1
TGTGCCAGCACCTATAGTTATAGCAATCAGCCCCAGCATTTT CASTYSYSNQPQHF few NA TRBJ1-5 TRBV6-2/TRBV6-3
TGCAGCGCTATCAAGGGCGTCGTCTTTGCTAACTATGGCTACACCTTC CSAIKGVVFANYGYTF NA NA TRBJ1-2 TRBV29-1
TGTGCCAGCAGCTTAACGTCGGACAATGAGCAGTTCTTC CASSLTSDNEQFF many NA TRBJ2-1 TRBV7-3
TGTGCCGGCAGTAGCGGGGGGGCACAGGAGCAGTTCTTC CAGSSGGAQEQFF few TRBD2 TRBJ2-1 TRBV12-3/TRBV12-4
TGTGCCAGCAGCGCCCAGATTGGGCGACAGGGGGATTATGAAAAACTGTTTTTT CASSAQIGRQGDYEKLFF few TRBD1 TRBJ1-4 TRBV9
TGTGCCAGCAGCTGGAGGACAGGGCAAGAGACCCAGTACTTC CASSWRTGQETQYF many TRBD1 TRBJ2-5 TRBV11-1
TGTGCCAGCAGTTTATCCAGACTAGCGGGGGGGTTAGATACGCAGTATTTT CASSLSRLAGGLDTQYF many TRBD2 TRBJ2-3 TRBV28
TGTGCCACCCGGGACAGGGCAACCTACGAGCAGTACTTC CATRDRATYEQYF many TRBD1 TRBJ2-7 TRBV6-1
TGTGCCAGCAGTAGGGACAGGTTCTCTAACTATGGCTACACCTTC CASSRDRFSNYGYTF few TRBD1 TRBJ1-2 TRBV6-1
TGTGCCAGCAGTTTCACCGACAGGGTGGGCACTGAAGCTTTCTTT CASSFTDRVGTEAFF NA TRBD1 TRBJ1-1 TRBV12-3/TRBV12-4
TGTGCCTGGAGTGTGAACGTAGGGCCCCAGCATTTT CAWSVNVGPQHF many NA TRBJ1-5 TRBV30
TGTGCCAGCCACCCTAGGGCGAATGAAAAACTGTTTTTT CASHPRANEKLFF NA NA TRBJ1-4 TRBV28
TGTGCCAGTCATAGTATAGGGGGCTGGGAGCCCCAGCATTTT CASHSIGGWEPQHF NA TRBD1 TRBJ1-5 TRBV19
TGCAGTGCTAGAGACGGTGGGACGGTGAACTATGGCTACACCTTC CSARDGGTVNYGYTF once NA TRBJ1-2 TRBV20-1
TGTGCCAGCTCACCCCGCGCTGCTTCCAGCACAGATACGCAGTATTTT CASSPRAASSTDTQYF few NA TRBJ2-3 TRBV18
TGCAGTGCTAGAGCGGGGAGTTCGGGAACTGAAGCTTTCTTT CSARAGSSGTEAFF few NA TRBJ1-1 TRBV20-1
TGTGCCAGCAGTTCTCGAGACAGGGAGAGCCAAGAGACCCAGTACTTC CASSSRDRESQETQYF many TRBD1 TRBJ2-5 TRBV12-3/TRBV12-4
TGTGCCAGCAGTGGCGACAGGGGTAGCGGTGGCTACACCTTC CASSGDRGSGGYTF many TRBD1 TRBJ1-2 TRBV2
TGTGCCAGCAGCCTGGACAGGGTGCGTCAGCCCCAGCATTTT CASSLDRVRQPQHF many TRBD1 TRBJ1-5 TRBV12-3/TRBV12-4
TGTGCCAGTAGTATAGACCGACAGGGGGCAAACAACCTCCATCAGCCCCAGCATTTT CASSIDRQGANNLHQPQHF few TRBD1 TRBJ1-5 TRBV19
TGTGCCGACTCCGGGGGGACGAGTGGCTACACCTTC CADSGGTSGYTF many NA TRBJ1-2 TRBV28
TGTGCCAGCAGCGAAGATTCAACAGTGGAAGGTAATTCACCCCTCCACTTT CASSEDSTVEGNSPLHF few NA TRBJ1-6 TRBV7-9
TGTGCCAGCAGTTTATTAGGAGGGGTTAGCAATCAGCCCCAGCATTTT CASSLLGGVSNQPQHF many NA TRBJ1-5 TRBV27
TGTGCCAGCAGTGACAGGGGGAGGAACGATGAGCAGTTCTTC CASSDRGRNDEQFF NA TRBD1 TRBJ2-1 TRBV12-3/TRBV12-4
TGCGCCAGCAGCCAAGGATCCCTGGGGTCGAAGAACTATGGCTACACCTTC CASSQGSLGSKNYGYTF NA NA TRBJ1-2 TRBV4-1
TGTGCCAGCAGCCCAGGGACAGGGGAAGAGACCCAGTACTTC CASSPGTGEETQYF many TRBD1 TRBJ2-5 TRBV2
TGCGCCAGCAGCTTGGATGGCTACGGGGCACACACAGATACGCAGTATTTT CASSLDGYGAHTDTQYF many NA TRBJ2-3 TRBV5-1
TGTGCCAGCAGTACCGGGACACTTGAAGCTTTCTTT CASSTGTLEAFF many NA TRBJ1-1 TRBV6-2/TRBV6-3
TGTGCCACCAGTGAACCGGGTCCTAACGGGGGCTACACCTTC CATSEPGPNGGYTF few NA TRBJ1-2 TRBV24-1
TGTGCCAGCAGTTACCCGCCGGGCCCTGGGTACGAGCAGTACTTC CASSYPPGPGYEQYF many NA TRBJ2-7 TRBV6-9
TGTGCCAGCAGGCCGGTAGACCTCTACGAGCAGTACTTC CASRPVDLYEQYF many NA TRBJ2-7 TRBV28
TGCGCCAGCAGCCCCGAGCCCCTTCTCCCTAATGAAAAACTGTTTTTT CASSPEPLLPNEKLFF many NA TRBJ1-4 TRBV5-1
TGTGCCAGCAGCGCCCTTGGTCCACGGACGAATTCACCCCTCCACTTT CASSALGPRTNSPLHF many NA TRBJ1-6 TRBV27
TGTGCCAGCAGCCCACAGGGGGCGCGAGTCTACACCTTC CASSPQGARVYTF many TRBD1 TRBJ1-2 TRBV2
TGTGCCAGCAGCTTAACTAGCGGGAGCTCCTACGAGCAGTACTTC CASSLTSGSSYEQYF NA TRBD2 TRBJ2-7 TRBV7-2
TGTGCCAGCAGCTTAGGGCGGGGGGGCCTTAATGAGCAGTTCTTC CASSLGRGGLNEQFF few TRBD2 TRBJ2-1 TRBV7-8
TGTGCCGGCGGCCAGGACAGAGTCGACTACGAGCAGTACTTC CAGGQDRVDYEQYF many NA TRBJ2-7 TRBV2
TGCGCCAGCAGCCGACTATTAGGGGAAACCAACACTGAAGCTTTCTTT CASSRLLGETNTEAFF many NA TRBJ1-1 TRBV4-1
TGTGCCTTGCTCTCAAGCAGGAGTAGTACTGAAGCTTTCTTT CALLSSRSSTEAFF NA NA TRBJ1-1 TRBV30
TGTGCCAGCAGCCAAATCAACATGGGTGAGACCCAGTACTTC CASSQINMGETQYF many NA TRBJ2-5 TRBV3-1
TGTGCCAGCAGAAAGGAAGGGGGGAATGGCTACACCTTC CASRKEGGNGYTF many NA TRBJ1-2 TRBV2